The text below deals with one T cell receptor beta chain. Among the donors, all were healthy bone marrow donors. Per the germline V gene, CDR1 is SGHVS and CDR2 is FQNEAQ. The length of the CDR3 is 17 residues. V was cut by 2 bases and J by 0 bases, with 14 bases left in between. PCR involved 60 Vbeta and 13 Jbeta primers. Profiling relied on immunoSEQ multiplex PCR, and the TCRdb table lists in-frame clones only, not all of them. Seen here are fewer than 120,000 clones, around 86% observed once, and the top ten hold 1.5% to 2%. The data originate from a study of cytomegalovirus exposure and HLA in healthy donors.

V usage is TRBV7-8 and J usage is TRBJ2-1; D possibly corresponds to TRBD2 (5 bases). The material sequenced was PBMCs. The receptor's source is a man aged 35 to 55 in good health and CMV-seronegative. The CDR3 bases are TGTGCCAGCAGCTTAACTTCCCGGGAAAGCTCCTACAATGAGCAGTTCTTC. It specifies CASSLTSRESSYNEQFF. The full variable domain, completed using reference TRBV7-8 and TRBJ2-1, is GAGVSQSPRYKVAKRGQDVALRCDPISGHVSLFWYQQALGQGPEFLTYFQNEAQLDKSGLPSDRFFAERPEGSVSTLKIQRTQQEDSAVYLCASSLTSRESSYNEQFFGPGTRLTVL.